This TCR beta chain was captured in a study of monozygotic twins with inflammatory bowel disease. Germline CDR1 reads MGHRA; CDR2 reads YSYEKL. This CDR3 spans 16 amino acids. Around 3.5 ug of total RNA went into each TCR library. A template switching step added UMIs, each with a 6-nucleotide sample barcode. For each CDR3 protein, TCRdb gives one entry from its re-call of the 5' RACE reads, without DNA. In all, the sample yields around 380,000 distinct CDR3 sequences. The rearrangement joins TRBV4-1 to TRBJ2-7; TCRdb lists TRBD2, though no DNA is available to test this call. Sequenced: blood. This TCR was sampled from a human donor with ulcerative colitis or Crohn's disease, or a healthy co-twin of an affected twin (not recorded which). This CDR3 reads CASSQAPGGGVYEQYF.